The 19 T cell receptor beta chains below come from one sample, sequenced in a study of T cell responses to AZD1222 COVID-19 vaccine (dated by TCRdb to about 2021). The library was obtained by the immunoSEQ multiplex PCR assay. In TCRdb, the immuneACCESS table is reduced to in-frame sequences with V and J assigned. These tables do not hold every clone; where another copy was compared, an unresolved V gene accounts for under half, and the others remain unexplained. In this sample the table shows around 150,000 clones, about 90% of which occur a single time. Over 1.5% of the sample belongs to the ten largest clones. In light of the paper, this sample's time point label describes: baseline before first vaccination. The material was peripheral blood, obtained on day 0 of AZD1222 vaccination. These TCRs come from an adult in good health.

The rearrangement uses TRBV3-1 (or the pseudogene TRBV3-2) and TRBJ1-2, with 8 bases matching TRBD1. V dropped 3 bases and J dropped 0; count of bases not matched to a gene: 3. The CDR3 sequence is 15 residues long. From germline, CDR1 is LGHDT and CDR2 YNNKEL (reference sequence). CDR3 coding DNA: TGTGCCAGCAGCCAGATGGACAGGGCTAACTATGGCTACACCTTC. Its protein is CASSQMDRANYGYTF.

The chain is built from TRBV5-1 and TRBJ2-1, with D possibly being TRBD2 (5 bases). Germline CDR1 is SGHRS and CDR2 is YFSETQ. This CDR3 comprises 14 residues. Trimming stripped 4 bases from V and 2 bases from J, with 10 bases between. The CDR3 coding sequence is TGCGCCAGCAGCGAGTCCGGGACCTACAATGAGCAGTTCTTC. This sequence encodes CASSESGTYNEQFF.

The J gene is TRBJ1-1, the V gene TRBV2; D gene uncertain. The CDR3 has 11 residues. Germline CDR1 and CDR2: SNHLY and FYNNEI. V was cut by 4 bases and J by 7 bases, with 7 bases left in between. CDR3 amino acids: CASSADGEAFF. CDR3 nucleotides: TGTGCCAGCAGTGCTGACGGTGAAGCTTTCTTT.

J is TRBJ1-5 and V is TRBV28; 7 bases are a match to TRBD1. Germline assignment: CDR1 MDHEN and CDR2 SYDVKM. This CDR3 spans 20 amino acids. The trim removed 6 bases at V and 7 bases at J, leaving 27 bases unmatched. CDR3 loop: CASRPGPRDRAIVWLQPQHF. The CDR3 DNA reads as TGTGCCAGCAGACCCGGCCCCCGAGACAGGGCGATTGTTTGGCTGCAGCCCCAGCATTTT.

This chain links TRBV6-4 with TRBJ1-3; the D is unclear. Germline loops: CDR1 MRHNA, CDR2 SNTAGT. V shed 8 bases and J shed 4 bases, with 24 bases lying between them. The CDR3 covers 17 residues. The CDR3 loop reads CASPISFTSLDGNTIYF. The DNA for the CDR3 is TGTGCCAGCCCGATATCGTTCACCAGCTTGGACGGAAACACCATATATTTT.

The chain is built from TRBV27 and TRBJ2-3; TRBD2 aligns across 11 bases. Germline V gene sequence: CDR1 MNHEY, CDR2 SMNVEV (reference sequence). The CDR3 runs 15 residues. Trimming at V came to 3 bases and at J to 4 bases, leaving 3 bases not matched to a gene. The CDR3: CASSLRGLAADTQYF. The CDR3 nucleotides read TGTGCCAGCAGTTTGAGGGGACTAGCGGCAGATACGCAGTATTTT.

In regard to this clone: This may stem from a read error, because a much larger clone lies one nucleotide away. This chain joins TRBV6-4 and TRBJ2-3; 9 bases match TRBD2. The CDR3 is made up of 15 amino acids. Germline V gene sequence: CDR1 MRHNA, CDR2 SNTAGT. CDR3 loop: CVSSDSSGGTDTQYF. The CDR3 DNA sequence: TGTGTCAGCAGTGACTCTAGCGGGGGCACAGATACGCAGTATTTT.

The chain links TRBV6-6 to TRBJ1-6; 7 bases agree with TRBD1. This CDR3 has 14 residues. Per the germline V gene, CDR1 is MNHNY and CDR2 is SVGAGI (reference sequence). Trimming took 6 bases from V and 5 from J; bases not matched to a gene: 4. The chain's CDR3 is CASSITGDNSPLHF. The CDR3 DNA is TGTGCCAGCAGCATTACAGGGGATAATTCACCCCTCCACTTT.

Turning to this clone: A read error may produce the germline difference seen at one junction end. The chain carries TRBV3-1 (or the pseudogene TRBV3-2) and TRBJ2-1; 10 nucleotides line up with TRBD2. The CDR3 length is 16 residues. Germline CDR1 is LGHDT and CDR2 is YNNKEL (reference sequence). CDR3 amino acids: CATSGAGGLFSNEQFF. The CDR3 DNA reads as TGTGCCACCAGCGGAGCGGGGGGGCTTTTTAGCAATGAGCAGTTCTTC.

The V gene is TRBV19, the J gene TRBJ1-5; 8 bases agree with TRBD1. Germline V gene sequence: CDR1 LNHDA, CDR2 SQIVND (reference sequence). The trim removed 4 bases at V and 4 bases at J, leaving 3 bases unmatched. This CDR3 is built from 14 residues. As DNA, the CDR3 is TGTGCCAGTAGTAGGACAGGGAGGAATCAGCCCCAGCATTTT. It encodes CASSRTGRNQPQHF.

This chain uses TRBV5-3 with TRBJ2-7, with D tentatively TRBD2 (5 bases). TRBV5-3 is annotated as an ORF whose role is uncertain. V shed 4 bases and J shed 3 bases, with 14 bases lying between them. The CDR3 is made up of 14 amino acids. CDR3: CARSPGSHYYEQYF. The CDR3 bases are TGTGCCAGAAGCCCGGGGTCGCACTACTACGAGCAGTACTTC.

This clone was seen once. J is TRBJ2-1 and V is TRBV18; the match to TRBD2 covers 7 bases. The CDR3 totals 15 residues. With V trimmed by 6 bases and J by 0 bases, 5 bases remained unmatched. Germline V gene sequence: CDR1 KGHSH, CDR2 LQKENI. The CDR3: CASSGAGLSYNEQFF. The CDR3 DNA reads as TGTGCCAGCTCCGGAGCGGGACTCTCCTACAATGAGCAGTTCTTC.

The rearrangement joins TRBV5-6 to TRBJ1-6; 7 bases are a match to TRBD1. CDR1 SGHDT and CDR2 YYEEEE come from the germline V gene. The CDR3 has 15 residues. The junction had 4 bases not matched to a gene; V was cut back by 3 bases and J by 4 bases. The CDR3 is CASSWRGQYNSPLHF. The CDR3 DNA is TGTGCCAGCAGCTGGAGGGGACAGTATAATTCACCCCTCCACTTT.

For the CDR3, the DNA is TGTGCCAGCAGCTTGGGATGGACTAGTGTCGCCTACGAGCAGTACTTC. Translation gives CASSLGWTSVAYEQYF. The chain has TRBV5-6 and TRBJ2-7; 7 bases map to TRBD2. This CDR3 has 16 residues. J was trimmed by 2 bases and V by 0 bases; bases with no gene match: 8. CDR1 SGHDT and CDR2 YYEEEE come from the germline V gene. The complete variable domain, with remaining parts taken from reference TRBV5-6 and TRBJ2-7, reads DAGVTQSPTHLIKTRGQQVTLRCSPKSGHDTVSWYQQALGQGPQFIFQYYEEEERQRGNFPDRFSGHQFPNYSSELNVNALLLGDSALYLCASSLGWTSVAYEQYFGPGTRLTVT.

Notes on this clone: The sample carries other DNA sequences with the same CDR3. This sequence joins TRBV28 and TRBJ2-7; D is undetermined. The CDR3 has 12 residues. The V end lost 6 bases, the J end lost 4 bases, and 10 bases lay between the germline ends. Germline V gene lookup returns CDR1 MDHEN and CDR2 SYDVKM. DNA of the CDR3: TGTGCCAGCAGCCAAGGCAATTACGAGCAGTACTTC. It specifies CASSQGNYEQYF.

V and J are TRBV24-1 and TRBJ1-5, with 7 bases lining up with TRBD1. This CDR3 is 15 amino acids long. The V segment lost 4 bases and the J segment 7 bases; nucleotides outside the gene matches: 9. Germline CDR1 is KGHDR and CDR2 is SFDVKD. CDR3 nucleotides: TGTGCCACCAGTGACGCTGACAGGGAAGGACAGCCCCAGCATTTT. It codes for CATSDADREGQPQHF.

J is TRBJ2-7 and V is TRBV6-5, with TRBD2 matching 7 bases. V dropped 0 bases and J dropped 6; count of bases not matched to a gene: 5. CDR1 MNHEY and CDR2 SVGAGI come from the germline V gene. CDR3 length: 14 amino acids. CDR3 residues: CASSYSGGSAEQYF. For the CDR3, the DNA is TGTGCCAGCAGTTACTCGGGAGGGTCCGCCGAGCAGTACTTC.

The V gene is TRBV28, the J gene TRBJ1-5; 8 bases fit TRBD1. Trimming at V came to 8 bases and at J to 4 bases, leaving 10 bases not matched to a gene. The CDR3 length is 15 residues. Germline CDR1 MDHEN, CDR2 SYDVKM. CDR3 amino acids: CASRGQGGKNQPQHF. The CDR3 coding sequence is TGTGCCAGCCGAGGACAGGGCGGAAAAAATCAGCCCCAGCATTTT.

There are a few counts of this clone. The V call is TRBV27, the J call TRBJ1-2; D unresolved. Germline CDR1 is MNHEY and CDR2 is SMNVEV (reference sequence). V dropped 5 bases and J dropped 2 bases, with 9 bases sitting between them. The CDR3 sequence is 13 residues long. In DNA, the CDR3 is TGTGCCAGCAGTCAGGACGAGAACTATGGCTACACCTTC. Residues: CASSQDENYGYTF.